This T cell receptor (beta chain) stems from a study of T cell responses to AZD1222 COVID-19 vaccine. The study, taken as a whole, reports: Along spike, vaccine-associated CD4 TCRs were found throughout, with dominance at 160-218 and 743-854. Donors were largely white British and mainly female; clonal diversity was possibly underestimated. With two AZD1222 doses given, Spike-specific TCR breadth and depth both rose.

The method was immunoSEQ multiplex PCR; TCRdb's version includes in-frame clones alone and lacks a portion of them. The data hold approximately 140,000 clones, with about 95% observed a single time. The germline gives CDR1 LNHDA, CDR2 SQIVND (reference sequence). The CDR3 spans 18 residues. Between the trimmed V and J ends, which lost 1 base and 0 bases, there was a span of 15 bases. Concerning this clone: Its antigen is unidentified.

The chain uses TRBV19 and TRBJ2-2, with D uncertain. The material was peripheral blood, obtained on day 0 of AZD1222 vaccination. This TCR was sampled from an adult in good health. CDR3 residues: CASSIVLGQAANTGELFF. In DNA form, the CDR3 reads TGTGCCAGTAGTATAGTTTTGGGCCAGGCCGCGAACACCGGGGAGCTGTTTTTT.